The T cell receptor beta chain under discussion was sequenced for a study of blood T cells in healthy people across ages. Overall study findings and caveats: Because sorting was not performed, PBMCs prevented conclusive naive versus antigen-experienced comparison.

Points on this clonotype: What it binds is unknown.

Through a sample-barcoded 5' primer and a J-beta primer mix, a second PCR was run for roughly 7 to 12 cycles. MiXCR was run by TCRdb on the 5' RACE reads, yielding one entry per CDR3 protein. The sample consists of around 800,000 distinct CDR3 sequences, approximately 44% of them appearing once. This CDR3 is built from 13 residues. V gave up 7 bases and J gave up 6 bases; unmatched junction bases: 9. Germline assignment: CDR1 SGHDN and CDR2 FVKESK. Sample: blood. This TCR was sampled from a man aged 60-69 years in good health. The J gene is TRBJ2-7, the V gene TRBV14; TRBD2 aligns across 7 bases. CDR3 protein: CASNPSGSSEQYF. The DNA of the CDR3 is TGTGCCAGCAACCCTAGCGGTTCGTCCGAGCAGTACTTC.